The 30 T cell receptor beta chains presented below share a single source sample, sequenced in a study of blood T cell repertoires in COVID-19. Repertoires were generated with immunoSEQ multiplex PCR, while TCRdb's copy carries only in-frame clones and drops some. The profile shows 300,000 or so clones, about nine tenths of them singletons. Sequences were obtained from PBMCs or T cells enriched from blood (not recorded which). The receptor set was obtained from a woman aged 18-30 years who had recovered from COVID-19.

This chain links TRBV15 with TRBJ1-5; 8 bases are a match to TRBD1. This CDR3 is 15 amino acids long. After removal of 2 bases from V and 1 base from J, the junction contained 1 base not matched to a gene. The germline CDR1 and CDR2 sequences are LNHNV and YYDKDF (reference sequence). The CDR3 DNA is TGTGCCACCAGCAGAAGACAGGGGAGCAATCAGCCCCAGCATTTT. Its protein product is CATSRRQGSNQPQHF. The full variable domain, its missing parts supplied by reference TRBV15 and TRBJ1-5, is DAMVIQNPRYQVTQFGKPVTLSCSQTLNHNVMYWYQQKSSQAPKLLFHYYDKDFNNEADTPDNFQSRRPNTSFCFLDIRSPGLGDTAMYLCATSRRQGSNQPQHFGDGTRLSIL.

V is TRBV5-8 and J is TRBJ2-5; D is possibly TRBD1 (5 bases). The CDR3 is 13 residues long. Trimming cost V 6 bases and J 4 bases, with 13 bases left between them. In germline, CDR1 is SGHTS, CDR2 YDEGEE. Here the CDR3 reads CASMLTDGETQYF. The CDR3 nucleotides are TGTGCCAGCATGCTGACAGACGGAGAGACCCAGTACTTC.

The chain couples TRBV15 to TRBJ2-5; 12 bases line up with TRBD2. The J segment lost 6 bases and the V segment lost 2 bases, leaving 7 bases of the junction unmatched. Per the germline V gene, CDR1 is LNHNV and CDR2 is YYDKDF (reference sequence). CDR3 size: 16 residues. CDR3 nucleotide sequence: TGTGCCACCAGCAGATCGACTAGCGGGGGAACCCAGACCCAGTACTTC. Amino acid sequence: CATSRSTSGGTQTQYF.

The rearrangement uses TRBV9 and TRBJ2-2; 8 bases line up with TRBD1. The CDR3 covers 16 residues. Germline V CDR1 and CDR2: SGDLS, YYNGEE. V shed 0 bases, J shed 1 base, and the junction held 2 bases outside the gene matches. DNA for the CDR3: TGTGCCAGCAGCGTAGGTGACAGGGGGAACACCGGGGAGCTGTTTTTT. Translating gives CASSVGDRGNTGELFF.

The chain's CDR3 is CASSGQIGDTQYF. CDR3 DNA sequence: TGTGCCAGTAGCGGACAGATTGGAGATACGCAGTATTTT. J is TRBJ2-3 and V is TRBV19, with D possibly TRBD1 on 6 matching bases. Trimming removed 6 bases at V and 5 bases at J, with 12 bases between. The CDR3 runs to 13 residues. CDR1 is LNHDA and CDR2 is SQIVND in the germline V gene (reference sequence).

The rearrangement uses TRBV5-1 and TRBJ1-4, with 9 bases lining up with TRBD1. This CDR3 is built from 15 residues. CDR1 SGHRS and CDR2 YFSETQ come from the germline V gene. V lost 3 bases and J lost 6; bases outside the gene matches: 6. CDR3 in amino acids: CASSSGQGRDEKLFF. The DNA of the CDR3 is TGCGCCAGCAGCTCGGGACAGGGTCGGGATGAAAAACTGTTTTTT.

This chain joins TRBV3-1 (or the pseudogene TRBV3-2) and TRBJ2-1, with D perhaps TRBD2 (6 bases). CDR1 LGHDT and CDR2 YNNKEL come from the germline V gene (reference sequence). V lost 0 bases and J lost 4, with 19 bases in between. This CDR3 region has 18 residues. This CDR3 is CASSQDSFAGQAYNEQFF. For the CDR3, the DNA is TGTGCCAGCAGCCAAGACTCATTTGCGGGGCAGGCATACAATGAGCAGTTCTTC.

The chain couples TRBV5-4 to TRBJ2-3; 10 positions agree with TRBD2. The germline CDR1 and CDR2 sequences are SGHNT and YYREEE (reference sequence). The V and J ends lost 4 bases and 2 bases, in that order; junction bases with no gene match: 10. CDR3 length: 17 residues. Here the CDR3 DNA reads TGTGCCAGCAGCACTTCTCCTAGCGGGGGATTCACAGATACGCAGTATTTT. This gives the protein CASSTSPSGGFTDTQYF.

This chain links TRBV9 with TRBJ2-5; D is possibly TRBD1 (6 bases). CDR1 and CDR2 from the germline V gene are SGDLS and YYNGEE. Trimming took off 0 bases at V and 5 bases at J, with 14 bases between the two ends. CDR3 length equals 15 residues. The CDR3 region is CASSVEGVRGETQYF. CDR3 DNA sequence: TGTGCCAGCAGCGTAGAGGGGGTGAGAGGCGAGACCCAGTACTTC.

The chain carries TRBV5-1 and TRBJ2-1; perhaps TRBD2 as D (5 bases). Germline values: CDR1 SGHRS, CDR2 YFSETQ. There are 14 residues in the CDR3. V dropped 2 bases and J dropped 4 bases, with 10 bases sitting between them. CDR3 sequence: CASSFRERYNEQFF. CDR3 in DNA: TGCGCCAGCAGCTTCCGGGAAAGATACAATGAGCAGTTCTTC. Filled out from reference TRBV5-1 and TRBJ2-1, the complete variable domain reads KAGVTQTPRYLIKTRGQQVTLSCSPISGHRSVSWYQQTPGQGLQFLFEYFSETQRNKGNFPGRFSGRQFSNSRSEMNVSTLELGDSALYLCASSFRERYNEQFFGPGTRLTVL.

The chain carries TRBV28 and TRBJ1-6; 8 bases align to TRBD1. Per germline, CDR1 MDHEN and CDR2 SYDVKM. V gave up 4 bases and J gave up 8 bases; unmatched junction bases: 7. This CDR3 has 15 amino acids. The CDR3 sequence is CASSSTGQGDSPLHF. The DNA for the CDR3 is TGTGCCAGCAGTTCTACCGGACAGGGTGATTCACCCCTCCACTTT.

The V gene is TRBV12-3 or TRBV12-4, the J gene TRBJ1-4, with D unclear. The CDR3 loop spans 13 amino acids. V lost 3 bases, J lost 6 bases, and 8 bases lay in between. The CDR3 bases are TGTGCCAGCAGTTTGACTGCGGATGAAAAACTGTTTTTT. Amino acids: CASSLTADEKLFF.

The chain links TRBV28 to TRBJ1-5, with a possible D match to TRBD1 (6 bases). The germline CDR1 and CDR2 sequences are MDHEN and SYDVKM. CDR3 size: 14 residues. This chain's CDR3 is CVAQTAQGNQPQHF. CDR3 bases: TGTGTAGCCCAGACAGCCCAGGGGAATCAGCCCCAGCATTTT.

The chain employs TRBV29-1 and TRBJ2-3; D remains unclear. V was cut by 4 bases and J by 1 base, with 6 bases left in between. CDR1 is SQVTM and CDR2 is ANQGSEA in the germline V gene. The CDR3 runs 12 residues. The CDR3 loop is CSVAPGTDTQYF. DNA for the CDR3: TGCAGCGTTGCCCCCGGCACAGATACGCAGTATTTT.

This chain uses TRBV5-4 with TRBJ1-1, with no clear D. V was pared by 4 bases and J by 1 base, with 11 bases between. The V gene's germline CDR1 is SGHNT and CDR2 YYREEE (reference sequence). This CDR3 has 14 residues. CDR3 DNA: TGTGCCAGCAGCCCAATAAACAGGAACACTGAAGCTTTCTTT. Its translation: CASSPINRNTEAFF.

The genes are TRBV5-4 and TRBJ1-1; D not resolved. The CDR3 loop spans 15 amino acids. V gave up 4 bases and J gave up 0 bases, with 13 bases separating them. Germline V gene data show CDR1 as SGHNT and CDR2 as YYREEE (reference sequence). CDR3 amino acids: CASSKGLSMNTEAFF. CDR3 nucleotide sequence: TGTGCCAGCAGCAAAGGACTGTCGATGAACACTGAAGCTTTCTTT.

This chain links TRBV27 with TRBJ2-5, with D maybe TRBD1 (5 bases). The CDR3 spans 12 residues. Germline lookup yields CDR1 MNHEY and CDR2 SMNVEV (reference sequence). The germline V and J ends were trimmed by 5 bases and 9 bases, with 13 bases remaining between them. The CDR3 here is CASSPTVGAQYF. The DNA for the CDR3 is TGTGCCAGCAGTCCGACAGTCGGAGCCCAGTACTTC.

The V gene is TRBV7-9, the J gene TRBJ2-1; tentatively, D is TRBD1 (6 bases). Germline values: CDR1 SEHNR, CDR2 FQNEAQ (reference sequence). V lost 4 bases to trimming and J lost 7 bases, with 14 bases between them. The CDR3 has 14 residues. CDR3 region: CASSSRGRGNEQFF. The CDR3 DNA follows: TGTGCCAGCAGCTCTAGGGGCAGGGGAAATGAGCAGTTCTTC. Full variable domain (rest looked up from reference TRBV7-9 and TRBJ2-1): DTGVSQNPRHKITKRGQNVTFRCDPISEHNRLYWYRQTLGQGPEFLTYFQNEAQLEKSRLLSDRFSAERPKGSFSTLEIQRTEQGDSAMYLCASSSRGRGNEQFFGPGTRLTVL.

The V and J genes are TRBV5-1 and TRBJ1-1; D not certain. Germline CDR1 reads SGHRS; CDR2 reads YFSETQ. Trimming removed 2 bases at V and 1 base at J, with 6 bases between. CDR3 length: 13 amino acids. This chain's CDR3 is CASSLEGNTEAFF. CDR3 nucleotides: TGCGCCAGCAGCTTAGAGGGGAACACTGAAGCTTTCTTT.

This rearrangement joins TRBV30 to TRBJ1-4; TRBD1 agrees at 8 bases. The CDR3 runs 11 residues. V dropped 2 bases and J dropped 12; count of bases not matched to a gene: 2. Looked up from germline, CDR1 is GTSNPN and CDR2 is SVGIG (reference sequence). CDR3 sequence (DNA): TGTGCCTGGAGTCTACAGGGGGAACTGTTTTTT. This encodes CAWSLQGELFF.

The J gene is TRBJ2-7, the V gene TRBV30; D is perhaps TRBD1 (6 bases). Germline lookup yields CDR1 GTSNPN and CDR2 SVGIG (reference sequence). V was cut by 6 bases and J by 1 base, with 16 bases left in between. The CDR3 covers 14 residues. The CDR3 loop is CACLPSDRSYEQYF. Written as DNA, the CDR3 is TGTGCCTGCTTGCCCTCGGACAGATCCTACGAGCAGTACTTC.

The J gene is TRBJ1-2, the V gene TRBV6-2 or TRBV6-3; D perhaps matches TRBD1 (6 bases). The CDR3 covers 14 residues. Germline CDR1 and CDR2: MNHEY and SVGEGT. Trimming took 5 bases from V and 6 from J, leaving 16 bases between them. CDR3 in amino acids: CASSTPLDSNGYTF. The CDR3 DNA follows: TGTGCCAGCAGTACCCCCCTGGACAGTAATGGCTACACCTTC.

V is TRBV7-9 and J is TRBJ2-1; 11 bases line up with TRBD2. This CDR3 is built from 17 residues. Germline V gene sequence: CDR1 SEHNR, CDR2 FQNEAQ (reference sequence). The trim removed 1 base at V and 0 bases at J, leaving 2 bases unmatched. The CDR3: CASSLVTSGSSYNEQFF. The DNA of the CDR3 is TGTGCCAGCAGCTTAGTCACTAGCGGGAGCTCCTACAATGAGCAGTTCTTC.

The chain combines TRBV7-9 with TRBJ2-7, with no clear D. The germline CDR1 and CDR2 sequences are SEHNR and FQNEAQ (reference sequence). V was pared by 0 bases and J by 5 bases, with 14 bases between. The CDR3 consists of 15 residues. This chain's CDR3 is CASSLAIQTPNEQYF. As DNA, the CDR3 is TGTGCCAGCAGCTTAGCGATACAGACCCCGAACGAGCAGTACTTC.

This sequence joins TRBV29-1 and TRBJ1-5; D gene uncertain. CDR1 and CDR2 from the germline V gene are SQVTM and ANQGSEA. The length of the CDR3 is 11 residues. Trimming pared 6 bases from V and 7 bases from J, leaving 10 bases between. CDR3 protein: CSVRRQQPQHF. The CDR3 DNA is TGCAGCGTCAGGCGCCAACAGCCCCAGCATTTT.

V is TRBV30 and J is TRBJ1-4; TRBD1 might be the D (6 bases). Germline V gives CDR1 GTSNPN, CDR2 SVGIG (reference sequence). The CDR3 has 15 residues. Trimming stripped 4 bases from V and 4 bases from J, with 16 bases between. CDR3 sequence: CAWKAGALGNEKLFF. The CDR3, as DNA: TGTGCCTGGAAAGCAGGGGCGTTAGGTAATGAAAAACTGTTTTTT. Full variable domain (remainder filled in from reference TRBV30 and TRBJ1-4): SQTIHQWPATLVQPVGSPLSLECTVEGTSNPNLYWYRQAAGRGLQLLFYSVGIGQISSEVPQNLSASRPQDRQFILSSKKLLLSDSGFYLCAWKAGALGNEKLFFGSGTQLSVL.

The sample holds one count of this clone. The chain links TRBV19 to TRBJ1-2; a possible D gene is TRBD1 (6 bases). The CDR3 contains 16 residues. The ends were cut back, 5 bases at V and 0 bases at J, with 16 bases in the middle. Germline V gene sequence: CDR1 LNHDA, CDR2 SQIVND (reference sequence). The DNA for the CDR3 is TGTGCCAGTAGTCCTTGGACAGACCGAGCTAACTATGGCTACACCTTC. Its translation: CASSPWTDRANYGYTF.

J is TRBJ1-2 and V is TRBV9, with a tentative D call TRBD1 (6 bases). The CDR3 sequence is 13 residues long. Germline V lookup: CDR1 SGDLS, CDR2 YYNGEE. The germline V and J ends were trimmed by 1 base and 6 bases, with 10 bases remaining between them. This chain's CDR3 is CASSVTRGHGYTF. CDR3 nucleotide sequence: TGTGCCAGCAGCGTAACCAGGGGACATGGCTACACCTTC.

This chain uses TRBV5-1 with TRBJ2-7; a possible D gene is TRBD1 (6 bases). Trimming cost V 3 bases and J 1 base, with 11 bases left between them. Per germline, CDR1 SGHRS and CDR2 YFSETQ. CDR3 length: 14 amino acids. CDR3 nucleotide sequence: TGCGCCAGCAGCTCCCCGACAGGTTCCTACGAGCAGTACTTC. This encodes CASSSPTGSYEQYF.

The chain employs TRBV2 and TRBJ1-2, with 8 bases matching TRBD1. V shed 1 base and J 8 bases; nucleotides not matched to a gene: 18. Per the germline V gene, CDR1 is SNHLY and CDR2 is FYNNEI. The CDR3 extends over 18 amino acids. The CDR3: CASSEGQGRGNFGVGYTF. The CDR3 coding sequence is TGTGCCAGCAGTGAAGGACAGGGGAGAGGGAATTTTGGGGTCGGCTACACCTTC.